This TCR beta chain was recorded in a study of cytomegalovirus exposure and HLA in healthy donors. The PCR contained 60 Vbeta and 13 Jbeta primers. Profiling relied on immunoSEQ multiplex PCR, and the TCRdb table lists in-frame clones only, not all of them. Among about 200,000 clones, around 77% were seen once, and the ten largest hold 2.9%. Trimming cost V 4 bases and J 2 bases; bases outside gene matches: 3. CDR1 MNHEY and CDR2 SMNVEV come from the germline V gene (reference sequence). The length of the CDR3 is 14 residues. Notes on this clone: Antigen specificity is unknown.

The study's findings and limits: Highly shared variants forming one cluster were likely a sequencing artifact. Analyzed later, most CMV-associated TCR beta chains appeared HLA-restricted. CMV serostatus was the sole immune exposure information available.

The sequenced sample was PBMCs. The chain employs TRBV27 and TRBJ2-7, with TRBD1 identical over 9 bases. The receptor's source is a woman under 40 in good health and CMV-seronegative. CDR3 nucleotide sequence: TGTGCCAGCAGTTGGGGACAGGGACCCTACGAGCAGTACTTC. Its protein product is CASSWGQGPYEQYF.